Listed below are T cell receptor beta chains from one sample, sequenced in a study of Ad26.COV2.S vaccination and SARS-CoV-2 variants. The data were produced by immunoSEQ multiplex PCR, yet TCRdb's version contains in-frame clones alone and is incomplete. The sample shows 350,000 to 450,000 clones, roughly nine tenths of them seen only once. Sample: peripheral blood, taken after recovery from COVID-19. These receptors were obtained from a human donor who had recovered from COVID-19. The CDR3 runs from the conserved cysteine through the conserved F or W. D genes are given only for firm matches. Only part of the rows carry a size: once, few, many, or a class if the clone is expanded.

v_call	j_call	clone_size	d_call	cdr3_nt	cdr3_aa
TRBV4-3	TRBJ1-4	NA	TRBD1	TGCGCCAGCAGCCAAGAAACAGGGGCTAATGAAAAACTGTTTTTT	CASSQETGANEKLFF
TRBV2	TRBJ2-7	NA	TRBD2	TGTGCCAGCAGCGGGGGGGCCTCCTACGAGCAGTACTTC	CASSGGASYEQYF
TRBV7-8	TRBJ2-1	NA	NA	TGTGCCAGCAGCTTAGACTATCCGGGGATGAATGAGCAGTTCTTC	CASSLDYPGMNEQFF
TRBV6-5	TRBJ2-7	NA	NA	TGTGCCAGCACCGATGGGGGGGCCGGCGAGCAGTACTTC	CASTDGGAGEQYF
TRBV9	TRBJ2-2	NA	TRBD1	TGTGCCAGCAGCGTCTCGGGACAGGGGACCGGGGAGCTGTTTTTT	CASSVSGQGTGELFF
TRBV6-6	TRBJ1-5	NA	NA	TGTGCCAGCAGTTACTCAGGGGCGGCAGGGCCCCAGCATTTT	CASSYSGAAGPQHF
TRBV12-3/TRBV12-4	TRBJ1-1	NA	NA	TGTGCCAGCAGTAAGGCTAGTAGGGCTGAAGCTTTCTTT	CASSKASRAEAFF
TRBV2	TRBJ1-2	once	NA	TGTGCCAGCTTGTCTGGGCCTGACTATGGCTACACCTTC	CASLSGPDYGYTF
TRBV4-1	TRBJ2-7	NA	TRBD2	TGCGCCAGCAGGGGTGGCGGGGGGAAGTACGAGCAGTACTTC	CASRGGGGKYEQYF
TRBV7-8	TRBJ2-3	NA	TRBD1	TGTGCCAGCAGCTCGACTGTTTGGGGACAGGGTCAAGATACGCAGTATTTT	CASSSTVWGQGQDTQYF
TRBV2	TRBJ2-3	NA	NA	TGTGCCACCCCCGGGACCCCTGGGCGGAGAGATACGCAGTATTTT	CATPGTPGRRDTQYF
TRBV27	TRBJ2-1	NA	TRBD2	TGTGCCAGCAGCAGGACTAGCCCGGGCAATGAGCAGTTCTTC	CASSRTSPGNEQFF
TRBV2	TRBJ1-1	NA	NA	TGTGCCAGCAGTGTTGGGATTAGGTCTGAAGCTTTCTTT	CASSVGIRSEAFF
TRBV6-5	TRBJ1-1	NA	NA	TGTGCCAGCAGTCGCGGGGGGGGCGTGAACACTGAAGCTTTCTTT	CASSRGGGVNTEAFF
TRBV5-1	TRBJ1-2	NA	TRBD1	TGCGCCAGCAGCTTTATGGACAGGGACTATGGCTACACCTTC	CASSFMDRDYGYTF
TRBV18	TRBJ2-5	NA	NA	TGTGCCAGCTCACCACCGGCCCTCGAGACCCAGTACTTC	CASSPPALETQYF
TRBV11-2	TRBJ2-5	NA	NA	TGTGCCAGCAGCTTATACAGGGTAGAGACCCAGTACTTC	CASSLYRVETQYF
TRBV5-1	TRBJ1-2	NA	NA	TGCGCCAGCAGCCCAACAGGACAGTTTGGGGCTAACTATGGCTACACCTTC	CASSPTGQFGANYGYTF
TRBV4-1	TRBJ2-7	NA	NA	TGCGCCAGCAGCCAAGGGCAAGGTAACTACGAGCAGTACTTC	CASSQGQGNYEQYF
TRBV11-2	TRBJ1-2	NA	TRBD1	TGTGCCAGCAGCTTAGGGGGGACAGGGCCTTTTGGCTACACCTTC	CASSLGGTGPFGYTF
TRBV5-1	TRBJ2-7	NA	TRBD1	TGCGCCAGCAGCGTGGACAGGGAGCAGTACTTC	CASSVDREQYF
TRBV30	TRBJ1-5	NA	TRBD1	TGTGCCTGGAGTAGGGCCCCGACAGGGGTCAATCAGCCCCAGCATTTT	CAWSRAPTGVNQPQHF
TRBV5-5	TRBJ1-6	NA	NA	TGTGCCAGCAGCTCCCTAGAGGTTACGGAATCACCCCTCCACTTT	CASSSLEVTESPLHF
TRBV27	TRBJ1-6	NA	TRBD1	TGTGCCAGCAGTTTCGGGACAGGGAGATCACCCCTCCACTTT	CASSFGTGRSPLHF
TRBV2	TRBJ1-5	NA	NA	TGTGCCAGCAGTGAACGGGGGCAGCCCCAGCATTTT	CASSERGQPQHF
TRBV13	TRBJ1-1	NA	NA	TGTGCCAGCAGCCCATCTTCAGCTATAAACACTGAAGCTTTCTTT	CASSPSSAINTEAFF
TRBV6-1	TRBJ2-7	NA	NA	TGTGCCAGCAGTGACCGGGGGAGCTCCTACGAGCAGTACTTC	CASSDRGSSYEQYF
TRBV9	TRBJ1-5	few	NA	TGTGCCAGCAGCGTTAATAGCGCCGATCAGCCCCAGCATTTT	CASSVNSADQPQHF
TRBV18	TRBJ1-1	NA	TRBD1	TGTGCCAGCTCAGCACGACCGGGACAGAATATTGAAGCTTTCTTT	CASSARPGQNIEAFF
TRBV11-2	TRBJ2-7	NA	NA	TGTGCCAGCAGCTCAGTCGGCGGAACCTACGAGCAGTACTTC	CASSSVGGTYEQYF